The rows below give T cell receptor beta chains drawn from one sample of a study of T cell responses to AZD1222 COVID-19 vaccine. Repertoires were generated with immunoSEQ multiplex PCR, while TCRdb's copy carries only in-frame clones and drops some. There are some 110,000 clones in the sample; 93% occur only once, and just under 3% lies in the top ten. The sequencing used peripheral blood, collected on day 0 of AZD1222 vaccination. These receptors were obtained from an adult in good health. CDR3s include the opening cysteine and the closing phenylalanine or tryptophan. D genes are given only for firm matches. Only some rows state a clone size, as once, few, many or a class for expanded clones.

once | TRBJ1-3 | NA | TRBV25-1 | TGTGCCAGCAGTGACGTCAGCTCTGGAAACACCATATATTTT | CASSDVSSGNTIYF
NA | TRBJ2-3 | NA | TRBV27 | TGTGCCAGCAGTAGGGCCGCGGCGGGATACTCAGATACGCAGTATTTT | CASSRAAAGYSDTQYF
NA | TRBJ2-1 | TRBD2 | TRBV25-1 | TGTGCCAGCAGTGAGTTCACTAGCGACAATGAGCAGTTCTTC | CASSEFTSDNEQFF
NA | TRBJ1-6 | NA | TRBV5-4 | TGTGCCAGCAGCTTGGCGCCACGAGGGGATTCACCCCTCCACTTT | CASSLAPRGDSPLHF
NA | TRBJ2-2 | TRBD1 | TRBV24-1 | TGTGCCACCAGTGAGACAGGGGGTACCGGGGAGCTGTTTTTT | CATSETGGTGELFF
NA | TRBJ1-5 | TRBD1 | TRBV19 | TGTGCCAGTTCACAGGGGGCCAGGGGTCAGCCCCAGCATTTT | CASSQGARGQPQHF
NA | TRBJ1-6 | NA | TRBV12-3/TRBV12-4 | TGTGCCAGCAGTTTTAACGAGAATTCACCCCTCCACTTT | CASSFNENSPLHF
NA | TRBJ1-2 | NA | TRBV15 | TGTGCCACCAGCAGCCCCCAGGGGCGAGGCTACACCTTC | CATSSPQGRGYTF
NA | TRBJ1-1 | NA | TRBV21-1 | TGTGCCAGCAGCAAAGAGAAGGGGACTGAAGCTTTCTTT | CASSKEKGTEAFF
NA | TRBJ1-4 | NA | TRBV3-1/TRBV3-2 | TGTGCCAGCAGCCTCGGGACCGGGGGTGAAAAACTGTTTTTT | CASSLGTGGEKLFF
NA | TRBJ2-7 | NA | TRBV11-2 | TGTGCCAGCAGCCGTTATACGGACGCCGCGTTCGGATTGGAGCAGTACTTC | CASSRYTDAAFGLEQYF
NA | TRBJ2-3 | TRBD2 | TRBV29-1 | TGCAGCGTTTGGACTAGCGGAGGAGATACGCAGTATTTT | CSVWTSGGDTQYF
once | TRBJ1-1 | TRBD1 | TRBV27 | TGTGCCAGCAGCTACAGGGGACCGGACACTGAAGCTTTCTTT | CASSYRGPDTEAFF
NA | TRBJ1-5 | NA | TRBV7-9 | TGTGCCAGCAGCTTAGCGTTGGAGGGTGGCCAGCCCCAGCATTTT | CASSLALEGGQPQHF
NA | TRBJ1-4 | NA | TRBV28 | TGTGCCAGCAGTCCGCTGGGAGACACTAATGAAAAACTGTTTTTT | CASSPLGDTNEKLFF
NA | TRBJ2-2 | NA | TRBV27 | TGTGCCAGCAGTCTGGCGGCCGGGGAGCTGTTTTTT | CASSLAAGELFF